These 17 T cell receptor beta chains were sequenced from one sample in a study of blood T cell repertoires in COVID-19. Assay used: immunoSEQ multiplex PCR; TCRdb lists only in-frame clones, some missing. Among 180,000 or so clones listed, 88% were seen once. Specimen: peripheral blood. The receptors originated from a young man with active or convalescent COVID-19.

The V call is TRBV2, the J call TRBJ2-2; no clear D. Per germline, CDR1 SNHLY and CDR2 FYNNEI. The V gene lost 4 bases and the J gene lost 0 bases, with 9 bases spanning the gap. The CDR3 has 15 amino acids. CDR3 in DNA: TGTGCCAGCAGTGGGGCAGTCGCGAACACCGGGGAGCTGTTTTTT. It specifies CASSGAVANTGELFF.

The chain recombines TRBV5-1 with TRBJ1-6; D possibly corresponds to TRBD1 (5 bases). V lost 4 bases, J lost 8 bases, and 16 bases lay in between. Germline V gene sequence: CDR1 SGHRS, CDR2 YFSETQ. CDR3 length: 15 amino acids. Here the CDR3 reads CASSTAGPGHSPLHF. CDR3 bases: TGCGCCAGCAGCACAGCGGGCCCGGGGCATTCACCCCTCCACTTT.

In this sample, this clone turned up once. V gene TRBV10-1 combines with J gene TRBJ2-1; weak D call: TRBD1 (5 bases). With 3 bases removed from V and 9 bases from J, the gap between germline ends came to 18 bases. This CDR3 has 15 amino acids. CDR1 and CDR2 from the germline V gene are WNHNN and SYGVQD (reference sequence). This CDR3 reads CASSEARAGMAEQFF. In nucleotides, the CDR3 is TGCGCCAGCAGTGAAGCCCGGGCAGGGATGGCTGAGCAGTTCTTC.

DNA for the CDR3: TGTGCCAGCAGTTACTGGCCCCCGCCTGCAACTAATGAAAAACTGTTTTTT. Translated: CASSYWPPPATNEKLFF. The chain combines TRBV6-7 with TRBJ1-4, with D hard to call. TRBV6-7 is assigned to the ORF class and has an uncertain function. The CDR3 extends over 17 amino acids. Between the trimmed V and J ends, which lost 1 base and 0 bases, there was a span of 12 bases.

The V call is TRBV19, the J call TRBJ1-5; no definite D call. The CDR3 length is 13 residues. The V gene lost 5 bases and the J gene lost 5 bases, with 10 bases spanning the gap. Looked up from germline, CDR1 is LNHDA and CDR2 is SQIVND (reference sequence). The CDR3 sequence is CASSPAPDQPQHF. Here the CDR3 DNA reads TGTGCCAGTAGTCCCGCACCGGATCAGCCCCAGCATTTT.

Concerning this clone itself: Sequence at one end of the junction differs from germline and may be a read error. The gene calls are TRBV12-3 or TRBV12-4 and TRBJ2-1; a weak D match, TRBD2 (6 bases). This CDR3 has 13 amino acids. The CDR3 coding sequence is TGTGCCAGCGGAGGGGTGACCTACTATGAGCAGTTCTTC. Translation gives CASGGVTYYEQFF.

The gene calls are TRBV7-9 and TRBJ2-7, with 10 positions matching TRBD1. Germline lookup yields CDR1 SEHNR and CDR2 FQNEAQ (reference sequence). Trimming at V came to 3 bases and at J to 0 bases, leaving 8 bases not matched to a gene. The CDR3 sequence is 17 residues long. The CDR3 spells CASSFATGGFSSYEQYF. The CDR3 bases are TGTGCCAGCAGCTTTGCGACAGGGGGCTTTAGCTCCTACGAGCAGTACTTC.

The chain is built from TRBV7-6 and TRBJ1-1; D possibly corresponds to TRBD1 (6 bases). CDR1 is SGHVS and CDR2 is FNYEAQ in the germline V gene. V was pared by 1 base and J by 5 bases, with 20 bases between. This CDR3 spans 17 amino acids. The CDR3 sequence: CASSLDPPPQGRTEAFF. DNA for the CDR3: TGTGCCAGCAGCTTAGATCCCCCCCCACAGGGAAGGACTGAAGCTTTCTTT.

The chain's CDR3 is CASSPWTGQETQYF. The CDR3 DNA is TGTGCCAGCAGCCCCTGGACGGGGCAAGAGACCCAGTACTTC. The V gene is TRBV5-5, the J gene TRBJ2-5, with D perhaps matching TRBD2 (5 bases). The V end lost 4 bases, the J end lost 2 bases, and 12 bases lay between the germline ends. The germline CDR1 and CDR2 sequences are SGHKS and YYEKEE (reference sequence). CDR3 length equals 14 residues.

The chain combines TRBV19 with TRBJ2-1; TRBD2 matches at 8 bases. J was trimmed by 5 bases and V by 3 bases; bases with no gene match: 6. The V gene's germline CDR1 is LNHDA and CDR2 SQIVND (reference sequence). This CDR3 has 15 residues. The CDR3 nucleotides read TGTGCCAGTAGTATTTCATCACTAGCGGACAATGAGCAGTTCTTC. The encoded protein is CASSISSLADNEQFF.

The V call is TRBV3-1 (or the pseudogene TRBV3-2), the J call TRBJ2-3, with 12 bases aligning to TRBD1. The ends lost 1 base at V and 0 bases at J; junction bases unmatched: 5. This CDR3 comprises 18 residues. Germline V gene data show CDR1 as LGHDT and CDR2 as YNNKEL (reference sequence). Written as DNA, the CDR3 is TGTGCCAGCAGCCAAGTCCGAGGGACAGGGGGCAGCACAGATACGCAGTATTTT. Amino acids: CASSQVRGTGGSTDTQYF.

The V and J genes are TRBV6-4 and TRBJ2-1; the match to TRBD2 covers 13 bases. Germline V gene sequence: CDR1 MRHNA, CDR2 SNTAGT. CDR3 size: 18 residues. V lost 5 bases to trimming and J lost 4 bases; unmatched junction nucleotides: 11. The CDR3 DNA is TGTGCCAGCAGTCCCGGAAAAACTAGCGGGGGGGGATACAATGAGCAGTTCTTC. It yields the protein CASSPGKTSGGGYNEQFF.

The rearrangement joins TRBV19 to TRBJ1-6, with a tentative D call TRBD1 (5 bases). Deletions cut 4 bases from V and 10 bases from J, with 20 bases between. The CDR3 is 16 residues long. Per the germline V gene, CDR1 is LNHDA and CDR2 is SQIVND (reference sequence). CDR3 nucleotide sequence: TGTGCCAGTAGTACCCACCGGGACTTAAGAAGATCACCCCTCCACTTT. Residues: CASSTHRDLRRSPLHF.

This CDR3 reads CASSSGLPRGSPLHF. CDR3 DNA: TGTGCCAGTAGTTCGGGCCTCCCACGGGGTTCACCCCTCCACTTT. This chain joins TRBV19 and TRBJ1-6; D gene uncertain. The germline V gene encodes CDR1 LNHDA and CDR2 SQIVND (reference sequence). Trimming stripped 5 bases from V and 9 bases from J, with 17 bases between. The CDR3 is made up of 15 amino acids. Full variable domain (rest looked up from reference TRBV19 and TRBJ1-6): DGGITQSPKYLFRKEGQNVTLSCEQNLNHDAMYWYRQDPGQGLRLIYYSQIVNDFQKGDIAEGYSVSREKKESFPLTVTSAQKNPTAFYLCASSSGLPRGSPLHFGNGTRLTVT.

The rearrangement links TRBV11-2 to TRBJ1-2; TRBD1 is a possible D gene (6 bases). The CDR3 totals 13 residues. Trimming took off 2 bases at V and 3 bases at J, with 7 bases between the two ends. CDR1 and CDR2 from the germline V gene are SGHAT and FQNNGV. CDR3 sequence reads: CASSLSGDYGYTF. The CDR3 coding sequence is TGTGCCAGCAGCTTATCAGGGGACTATGGCTACACCTTC.

In its sample, this clone was seen a few times. The CDR3 region is CASSDRRSSTDTQYF. CDR3 DNA sequence: TGTGCCAGCTCAGACAGACGCTCTAGCACAGATACGCAGTATTTT. The J gene is TRBJ2-3, the V gene TRBV18; possible D gene TRBD1, 5 bases. The V end lost 5 bases, the J end lost 0 bases, and 12 bases lay between the germline ends. This CDR3 region has 15 residues. Germline CDR1 reads KGHSH; CDR2 reads LQKENI.

The V gene is TRBV5-1, the J gene TRBJ2-3; D possibly corresponds to TRBD2 (6 bases). Germline V gene data show CDR1 as SGHRS and CDR2 as YFSETQ. CDR3 size: 14 residues. The V end lost 4 bases, the J end lost 2 bases, and 11 bases lay between the germline ends. CDR3 residues: CASSVTSFTDTQYF. As DNA, the CDR3 is TGCGCCAGCAGCGTGACTAGTTTCACAGATACGCAGTATTTT.